This entry describes one T cell receptor beta chain. No antigen is known for it. One base away there is no much larger clone; base qualities are not given. Trimming removed 1 base from V and 0 bases from J, leaving 10 bases between the germline ends. The CDR3 holds 15 amino acids from the cysteine to the phenylalanine. The read is trimmed to its CDR3 DNA, 45 bases read in frame from base 1. The germline V gene sets CDR1 to SGHAT and CDR2 to FQNNGV. Each clonotype received, on average, about 10x coverage in deep resolution sequencing performed on a MiSeq, where the target depth lay between 1 in 1 million and 1 in 200,000 T cells. The immunoSEQ hsTCRB Kit was used to generate TCR beta libraries. In the authors' own workflow: Data were analyzed with ImmunoSEQ Data Assistant and ImmunoSEQ Analyzer, with V, D and J genes assigned per IMGT definitions. Clonality, which ranges from 0 to 1, was calculated by subtracting the normalized Shannon entropy of productive rearrangement frequencies from one. Only overrepresented clonotypes making up at least 0.05% of each patient's repertoire were included in the public clonotype analysis. About twelve repertoires from age-matched healthy donors, obtained from immuneACCESS, served as clonality controls. TCRdb took over this immuneACCESS table, retaining in-frame rearrangements with V and J assigned. Such tables are incomplete; in checked studies, under half of the missing clones stem from an unresolved V gene, and the remainder is unexplained. V and J calls and clone size are given by that table; D and trimming were obtained from the DNA. The sample table contains 250,000 to 350,000 clones; only one count was recorded for 65% to 85% of them. The ten most abundant clones make up 5.6% of the sample.

The sample's time point label is to be understood as: progressive disease on ibrutinib. For TCR beta library preparation, around 2.1 micrograms of genomic DNA were extracted from the cryopreserved PBMCs. High-throughput TCR beta sequencing was performed on longitudinal blood samples from CLL patients receiving ibrutinib monotherapy. The patients were enrolled in a single-center, open-label phase 2 trial of ibrutinib monotherapy. The sample comes from a study of cytotoxic CD8 clonotypes in ibrutinib-treated CLL listed by TCRdb under 2021. In terms of the full investigation: The cohort had 11 relapsed/refractory and roughly 14 treatment-naive patients; 17 to 18 were IGHV unmutated. Partial responses were observed in about 25 patients and complete responses in 2; after a median follow-up of 68 months, remission was maintained in 14 patients and progression was observed in some 12. The response samples were drawn at a median of approximately 12 months into treatment, with a range of about 6 to 36 months. On average, each sample yielded 270,000 or so productive templates and over 90,000 productive rearrangements. Longitudinal samples were available for about 30% of the 86 trial participants. Cryopreserved peripheral blood mononuclear cells were obtained before treatment, at response, and at either sustained remission or disease progression. All remission and progressive disease samples were collected while patients were still receiving ibrutinib.

Overall study results and their limits: Public clonotypes were found to be uncommon and were observed to contract or remain stable during treatment; the increase in clonality was shown to reflect expansion of private clonotypes at ibrutinib response. An increase in clonality was observed at ibrutinib response, with clonality remaining stable during sustained remission and falling back toward baseline at progression. Sustained-remission and progressing patients did not have matched sampling times, and lymph node repertoires were not examined. Baseline clonality exceeded that of age-matched healthy donors and correlated strongly with circulating CD8+ T-cell counts.

This chain joins TRBV11-2 to TRBJ2-7; the D gene is possibly TRBD1, with 6 bases matching. The sequenced sample was PBMCs, obtained at disease progression, from a patient treated with ibrutinib. The receptor was isolated from a human donor with chronic lymphocytic leukemia. The nucleotides are TGTGCCAGCAGCTTAGCAGGGGTCGACTCCTACGAGCAGTACTTC. It specifies CASSLAGVDSYEQYF.